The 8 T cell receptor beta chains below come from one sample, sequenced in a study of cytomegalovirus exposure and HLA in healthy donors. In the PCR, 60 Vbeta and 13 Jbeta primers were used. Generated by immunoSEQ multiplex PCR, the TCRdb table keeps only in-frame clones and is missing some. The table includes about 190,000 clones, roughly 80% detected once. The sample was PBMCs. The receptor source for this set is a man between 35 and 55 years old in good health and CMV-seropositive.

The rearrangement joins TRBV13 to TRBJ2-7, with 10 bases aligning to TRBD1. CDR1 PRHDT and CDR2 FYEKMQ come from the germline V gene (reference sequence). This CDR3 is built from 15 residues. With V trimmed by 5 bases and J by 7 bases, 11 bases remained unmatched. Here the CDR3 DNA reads TGTGCCAGCAGCCAACCGGGACAGGGGTTGAGGGAGCAGTACTTC. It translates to CASSQPGQGLREQYF.

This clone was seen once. The CDR3 sequence: CASSFPEQETQYF. CDR3 bases: TGCGCCAGCAGCTTTCCCGAGCAAGAGACCCAGTACTTC. The chain has TRBV5-1 and TRBJ2-5; D is uncertain. CDR3 length: 13 amino acids. Trimming pared 2 bases from V and 2 bases from J, leaving 7 bases between. The germline CDR1 and CDR2 sequences are SGHRS and YFSETQ.

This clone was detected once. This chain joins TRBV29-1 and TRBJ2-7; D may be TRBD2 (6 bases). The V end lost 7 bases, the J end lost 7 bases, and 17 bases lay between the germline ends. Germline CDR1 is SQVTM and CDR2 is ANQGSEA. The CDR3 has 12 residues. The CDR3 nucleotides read TGCAGCGGCAGGAGGGAGGCGGGAGAGCAGTACTTC. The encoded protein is CSGRREAGEQYF.

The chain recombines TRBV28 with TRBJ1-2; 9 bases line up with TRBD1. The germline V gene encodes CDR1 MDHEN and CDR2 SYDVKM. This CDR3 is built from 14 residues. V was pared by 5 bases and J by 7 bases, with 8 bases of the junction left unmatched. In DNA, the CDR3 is TGTGCCAGCAGTACCCAGGGACAGGGAGGTGGCTACACCTTC. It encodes CASSTQGQGGGYTF.

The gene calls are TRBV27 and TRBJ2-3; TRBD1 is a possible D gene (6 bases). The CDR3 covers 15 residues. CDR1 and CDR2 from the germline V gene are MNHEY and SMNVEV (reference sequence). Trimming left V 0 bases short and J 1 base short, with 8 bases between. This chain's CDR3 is CASSLSAGGTDTQYF. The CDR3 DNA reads TGTGCCAGCAGTTTATCGGCAGGGGGCACAGATACGCAGTATTTT.

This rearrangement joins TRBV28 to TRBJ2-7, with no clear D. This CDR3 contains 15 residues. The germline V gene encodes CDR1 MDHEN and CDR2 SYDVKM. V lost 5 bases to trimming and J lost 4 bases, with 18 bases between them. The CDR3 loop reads CASSAGGSQTYEQYF. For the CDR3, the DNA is TGTGCCAGCAGTGCCGGCGGATCCCAAACTTACGAGCAGTACTTC.

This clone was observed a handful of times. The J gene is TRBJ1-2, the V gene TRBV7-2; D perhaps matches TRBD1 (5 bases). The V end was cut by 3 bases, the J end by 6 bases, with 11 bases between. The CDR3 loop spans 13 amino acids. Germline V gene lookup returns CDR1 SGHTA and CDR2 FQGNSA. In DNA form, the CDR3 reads TGTGCCAGCAGCTTCGGGGGGAGTAATGGCTACACCTTC. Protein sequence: CASSFGGSNGYTF.

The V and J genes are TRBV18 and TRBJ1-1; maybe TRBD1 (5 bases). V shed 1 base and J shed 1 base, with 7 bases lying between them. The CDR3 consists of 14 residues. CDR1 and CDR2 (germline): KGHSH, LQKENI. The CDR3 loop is CASSPRQGNTEAFF. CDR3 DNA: TGTGCCAGCTCACCACGGCAGGGGAACACTGAAGCTTTCTTT.